The TCR beta chain described here comes from a study of T-cell reconstitution after alpha-beta-depleted transplantation in children (dated by TCRdb to 2016 to 2018). For the wider study: Using TCR repertoire profiling, the study followed T-cell immune reconstitution in a quantitative way in children after TCRalphabeta/CD19-depleted allogeneic hematopoietic cell transplantation.

In its sample, this clonotype was seen a few times. Its binding antigen is unknown. No clone much larger than this one lies a single base away; base qualities are absent. The receptor library was made with PCR. This sample was sequenced with an Illumina HiSeq 2500. TCR libraries were prepared with molecular barcoding, using unique molecular identifiers to normalize TCRbeta repertoire quantification. TCRdb passed the public sequencing reads through fastp at Q25 and MiXCR, retaining productive beta sequences. Rows are combined by CDR3 protein, so each entry shows the most common genes and DNA. The sample table holds roughly 500,000 distinct CDR3 sequences, of which roughly 33% were seen once. Around 2.4% of the sample is in the top ten clones. Ends trimmed: V by 3 bases, J by 4 bases; bases unmatched to a gene: 6. The CDR3 goes from the cysteine to the phenylalanine over 15 residues. Only the CDR3 region is kept as DNA, spanning 45 bases read in frame from base 1.

Recombination joined TRBV12-3 or TRBV12-4 with TRBJ2-3; 8 central bases correspond to TRBD2. This TCR derives from a human donor who donated a stem cell graft to a child with aplastic anemia. This specimen was PBMCs from the stem cell graft donor, taken from the stem cell graft. The CDR3 in this case is CASSFLGRAPDTQYF. The nucleotide sequence reads TGTGCCAGCAGTTTTCTCGGGAGGGCCCCAGATACGCAGTATTTT.